These T cell receptor beta chains were read from a single sample in a study of blood T cells in healthy people across ages. TCRdb processed the 5' RACE reads anew with MiXCR; each CDR3 protein has one entry. In the table there are 1.5 million to 2 million distinct CDR3 sequences, approximately 28% of which are singletons. Sequenced: blood. Every receptor here comes from a woman aged 25 to 39 in good health. Both conserved end residues are part of each CDR3. D genes are given only for firm matches. Only part of the rows carry a size: once, few, many, or a class if the clone is expanded.

v_call,d_call,j_call,clone_size,cdr3_nt,cdr3_aa
TRBV4-3,TRBD1,TRBJ1-4,few,TGCGCCAGCAGCCCCGGACAGGGGGGCGGTGATGAAAAACTGTTTTTT,CASSPGQGGGDEKLFF
TRBV4-1,NA,TRBJ1-2,few,TGCGCCAGCAGCCATCCCCCGGACGGAAAGTTGGGCTACACCTTC,CASSHPPDGKLGYTF
TRBV7-2,NA,TRBJ2-3,NA,TGTGCCAGCAGCGCCAAGGCCACAGATACGCAGTATTTT,CASSAKATDTQYF
TRBV6-1,TRBD1,TRBJ2-1,few,TGTGCCAGCAGTACGCTGGGGACAGGGCACAATGAGCAGTTCTTC,CASSTLGTGHNEQFF
TRBV7-2,NA,TRBJ2-5,few,TGTGCCAGCACCCATAGAACGGGCGGAGAGACCCAGTACTTC,CASTHRTGGETQYF
TRBV29-1,NA,TRBJ2-3,many,TGCAGCGTTAAGTCAGATACGCAGTATTTT,CSVKSDTQYF
TRBV12-3/TRBV12-4,TRBD1,TRBJ2-5,NA,TGTGCCAGCAGTCGGATGGCAGGGGGCTTAGAGATCCAGTACTTC,CASSRMAGGLEIQYF
TRBV21-1,NA,TRBJ2-7,few,TGTGCCAGCAGCAAAGGAAGGGGACTAGCGGGTCCCAACGAGCAGTACTTC,CASSKGRGLAGPNEQYF
TRBV28,NA,TRBJ1-5,NA,TGTGCCAGCAGTTTAGCCCCCGAATTGGGACAGCCCCAGCATTTT,CASSLAPELGQPQHF
TRBV28,NA,TRBJ2-1,few,TGTGCCAGCAGTGGATCAGGGTTTAATTCCTACAATGAGCAGTTCTTC,CASSGSGFNSYNEQFF
TRBV7-2,NA,TRBJ2-1,few,TGTGCCAGCAGCTTAGCGGGAGGGACAAGCGATGAGCAGTTCTTC,CASSLAGGTSDEQFF
TRBV2,NA,TRBJ2-3,NA,TGTGCCAGCATTGAGGGACTGGACAGCTTGGGGACAGATACGCAGTATTTT,CASIEGLDSLGTDTQYF
TRBV24-1,NA,TRBJ2-2,NA,TGTGCCACCAGGGAGGAAGTGGCCGGGGAGCTGTTTTTT,CATREEVAGELFF
TRBV20-1,TRBD2,TRBJ2-1,many,TGCAGTGTATCCCTAGCGGGAGCCTACAATGAGCAGTTCTTC,CSVSLAGAYNEQFF
TRBV2,NA,TRBJ1-2,NA,TGTGCCAGCTCCCGACGGGGGCGCCTCACCCGCTATGGCTACACCTTC,CASSRRGRLTRYGYTF